The 25 T cell receptor beta chains in this list originate from one sample, sequenced in a study of cytomegalovirus exposure and HLA in healthy donors. The PCR was carried out with 60 Vbeta primers and 13 Jbeta primers. Profiled with immunoSEQ multiplex PCR; TCRdb holds only in-frame clones, not every one. The sample records roughly 110,000 clones, 75% being singletons. The sequenced sample consisted of PBMCs. The receptors here all came from a man between 35 and 55 years old in good health and CMV-seronegative.

V usage is TRBV5-5 and J usage is TRBJ2-3, with D possibly TRBD2 on 6 matching bases. The length of the CDR3 is 17 residues. Germline assignment: CDR1 SGHKS and CDR2 YYEKEE (reference sequence). The V and J ends lost 1 base and 2 bases respectively, with 17 bases between them. DNA for the CDR3: TGTGCCAGCAGCTTGATGGCGGGGTTTACCTTCACAGATACGCAGTATTTT. Translated: CASSLMAGFTFTDTQYF.

To note about this clone: The same CDR3 also results from other DNA sequences found in this sample. The chain recombines TRBV6-1 with TRBJ2-3; a weak D match, TRBD2 (7 bases). CDR3 length equals 15 residues. Between the trimmed V and J ends, which lost 5 bases and 10 bases, there was a span of 22 bases. Germline CDR1 and CDR2: MNHNS and SASEGT. CDR3 sequence (DNA): TGTGCCAGCAGTAGGACTAGTGGGGGGGCCCAGGCGCAGTATTTT. It yields the protein CASSRTSGGAQAQYF.

The chain combines TRBV27 with TRBJ2-7; a possible D gene is TRBD2 (5 bases). Germline V CDR1 and CDR2: MNHEY, SMNVEV (reference sequence). V was clipped by 1 base and J by 6 bases, with 13 bases between them. This CDR3 region has 14 residues. The CDR3 reads CASSLFTPAGEQYF. As DNA, the CDR3 is TGTGCCAGCAGTTTATTTACCCCTGCGGGCGAGCAGTACTTC.

The chain uses TRBV28 and TRBJ1-5; 7 bases line up with TRBD1. V lost 2 bases, J lost 3 bases, and 1 base stayed unmatched. This CDR3 contains 14 residues. Germline-derived CDR1 and CDR2 are MDHEN and SYDVKM. CDR3 sequence (DNA): TGTGCCAGCAGTTTAGGGACAGTCAATCAGCCCCAGCATTTT. It yields the protein CASSLGTVNQPQHF.

This chain links TRBV5-1 with TRBJ2-5, with 9 bases that match TRBD1. CDR1 and CDR2 from the germline V gene are SGHRS and YFSETQ. The CDR3 has 14 amino acids. The trim removed 4 bases at V and 3 bases at J, leaving 4 bases unmatched. Here the CDR3 DNA reads TGCGCCAGCAGCCTCTGGACAGGGGAAGAGACCCAGTACTTC. It encodes CASSLWTGEETQYF.

Written as DNA, the CDR3 is TGTGCCAGCAGCTCGTCACCTGCGTACGAGCAGTACTTC. Its protein is CASSSSPAYEQYF. V gene TRBV7-3 combines with J gene TRBJ2-7; D call uncertain. Germline V lookup: CDR1 SGHTA, CDR2 FQGTGA. The CDR3 has 13 residues. The V end lost 4 bases, the J end lost 4 bases, and 11 bases lay between the germline ends.

The chain couples TRBV5-6 to TRBJ2-3; the match to TRBD1 covers 9 bases. Germline V gene data show CDR1 as SGHDT and CDR2 as YYEEEE. This CDR3 has 14 amino acids. V lost 3 bases to trimming and J lost 1 base; unmatched junction nucleotides: 0. In nucleotides, the CDR3 is TGTGCCAGCAGCTGGACAGGGGGCACAGATACGCAGTATTTT. Its translation: CASSWTGGTDTQYF.

This clone was seen a single time. This chain uses TRBV6-1 with TRBJ2-3, with TRBD2 identical over 11 bases. Germline V gene sequence: CDR1 MNHNS, CDR2 SASEGT. There are 18 residues in the CDR3. The V gene end was trimmed by 4 bases and the J gene end by 2 bases; junction bases not matched to a gene: 11. For the CDR3, the DNA is TGTGCCAGCAGTGGTAGCGGGGGGGCCGAATTCTTCACAGATACGCAGTATTTT. As protein: CASSGSGGAEFFTDTQYF.

CDR3 coding DNA: TGTGCCAGCAGCCGGGGACAGGGAAGCGAAAAACTGTTTTTT. Its protein product is CASSRGQGSEKLFF. The V call is TRBV6-5, the J call TRBJ1-4; 9 bases fit TRBD1. This CDR3 spans 14 amino acids. J was trimmed by 8 bases and V by 6 bases; bases with no gene match: 7. The V gene's germline CDR1 is MNHEY and CDR2 SVGAGI.

The gene calls are TRBV11-2 and TRBJ2-5, with 9 bases identical to TRBD2. The trim removed 0 bases at V and 1 base at J, leaving 0 bases unmatched. This CDR3 comprises 15 residues. Germline assignment: CDR1 SGHAT and CDR2 FQNNGV. CDR3 sequence: CASSLERGGQETQYF. Written as DNA, the CDR3 is TGTGCCAGCAGCTTAGAGCGGGGGGGCCAAGAGACCCAGTACTTC.

V usage is TRBV7-8 and J usage is TRBJ1-5; 9 nucleotides match TRBD1. The CDR3 totals 17 residues. V dropped 4 bases and J dropped 6; count of bases not matched to a gene: 13. Germline-derived CDR1 and CDR2 are SGHVS and FQNEAQ. CDR3 region: CASSSEQGATRGQPQHF. The CDR3, as DNA: TGTGCCAGCAGCTCGGAACAGGGGGCCACACGGGGTCAGCCCCAGCATTTT.

The chain couples TRBV6-5 to TRBJ1-3, with D uncertain. The CDR3 extends over 15 amino acids. Germline V CDR1 and CDR2: MNHEY, SVGAGI. Trimming left V 7 bases short and J 0 bases short, with 13 bases between. Here the CDR3 DNA reads TGTGCCAGCACCCAACTCCGTGTCTCTGGAAACACCATATATTTT. Translating gives CASTQLRVSGNTIYF.

This chain links TRBV6-5 with TRBJ2-7; 8 positions match TRBD2. The V gene's germline CDR1 is MNHEY and CDR2 SVGAGI. The CDR3 loop spans 15 amino acids. After removal of 7 bases from V and 5 bases from J, the junction contained 13 bases not matched to a gene. The CDR3 coding sequence is TGTGCCAGCACCTCCGGCCGAGCGGGGGCCCACGAGCAGTACTTC. Its protein product is CASTSGRAGAHEQYF.

This chain links TRBV30 with TRBJ1-5, with 8 bases fitting TRBD1. In germline, CDR1 is GTSNPN, CDR2 SVGIG (reference sequence). V trimming: 0 bases; J trimming: 4 bases; junction bases outside the gene matches: 5. The length of the CDR3 is 15 residues. CDR3 sequence (DNA): TGTGCCTGGAGTGTACATTGGACAGGGAATCAGCCCCAGCATTTT. Translation gives CAWSVHWTGNQPQHF.

The V and J genes are TRBV5-1 and TRBJ1-2; 8 bases map to TRBD1. Germline V CDR1 and CDR2: SGHRS, YFSETQ. V shed 4 bases, J shed 2 bases, and the junction held 4 bases outside the gene matches. The CDR3 is 14 residues long. The CDR3: CASSLGQANYGYTF. In DNA, the CDR3 is TGCGCCAGCAGCCTGGGACAGGCAAACTATGGCTACACCTTC.

V gene TRBV7-9 combines with J gene TRBJ2-2, with D tentatively TRBD1 (6 bases). Germline values: CDR1 SEHNR, CDR2 FQNEAQ (reference sequence). This CDR3 is built from 14 residues. Trimming left V 5 bases short and J 3 bases short, with 10 bases between. CDR3 sequence (DNA): TGTGCCAGCAGCGCCACAGGGCACACCGGGGAGCTGTTTTTT. Amino acids: CASSATGHTGELFF.

This chain uses TRBV5-4 with TRBJ2-3; TRBD2 agrees at 9 bases. J gave up 6 bases and V 5 bases, and 10 bases lay outside the gene matches. Germline CDR1 is SGHNT and CDR2 is YYREEE (reference sequence). The CDR3 sequence is 15 residues long. The CDR3 DNA is TGTGCCAGCAGGTCCGGGACTAGCAAAGGTGATACGCAGTATTTT. Its protein product is CASRSGTSKGDTQYF.

The V gene is TRBV15, the J gene TRBJ2-5; 10 bases are shared with TRBD2. The length of the CDR3 is 15 residues. V was clipped by 0 bases and J by 4 bases; unmatched bases: 2. Germline CDR1 reads LNHNV; CDR2 reads YYDKDF (reference sequence). The CDR3 nucleotides read TGTGCCACCAGCAGAGACCTAGCGGGGGCAGAGACCCAGTACTTC. Translation gives CATSRDLAGAETQYF.

This clone was recorded a few times. The V call is TRBV10-2, the J call TRBJ2-3, with 10 positions matching TRBD2. Germline CDR1 and CDR2: WSHSY and SAAADI. The V segment lost 3 bases and the J segment 1 base; nucleotides outside the gene matches: 4. The CDR3 is made up of 16 amino acids. CDR3 sequence: CASSDYTSGGTDTQYF. As DNA, the CDR3 is TGCGCCAGCAGTGACTATACTAGCGGGGGCACAGATACGCAGTATTTT.

V usage is TRBV19 and J usage is TRBJ1-5; possibly TRBD1 for D (6 bases). Germline V gene lookup returns CDR1 LNHDA and CDR2 SQIVND (reference sequence). V lost 8 bases and J 3 bases, leaving 17 bases between the germline ends. This CDR3 has 15 residues. The DNA for the CDR3 is TGTGCCAGTGTTAATACAGGGATCCCCAATCAGCCCCAGCATTTT. As protein: CASVNTGIPNQPQHF.

The chain carries TRBV5-6 and TRBJ2-7; TRBD1 might be the D (5 bases). CDR1 and CDR2 from the germline V gene are SGHDT and YYEEEE. The CDR3 consists of 15 residues. V lost 2 bases to trimming and J lost 1 base, with 13 bases between them. This CDR3 reads CASSFRAGKSYEQYF. The CDR3 DNA reads as TGTGCCAGCAGCTTTAGGGCAGGGAAATCCTACGAGCAGTACTTC.

The chain combines TRBV5-1 with TRBJ2-3; the D is unclear. Trimming left V 3 bases short and J 3 bases short, with 8 bases between. Germline V gives CDR1 SGHRS, CDR2 YFSETQ. This CDR3 contains 13 residues. The CDR3 DNA is TGCGCCAGCAGCTCCCCTAGTACAGATACGCAGTATTTT. It yields the protein CASSSPSTDTQYF. Using reference TRBV5-1 and TRBJ2-3 for the parts outside the CDR3, the full variable domain is KAGVTQTPRYLIKTRGQQVTLSCSPISGHRSVSWYQQTPGQGLQFLFEYFSETQRNKGNFPGRFSGRQFSNSRSEMNVSTLELGDSALYLCASSSPSTDTQYFGPGTRLTVL.

V is TRBV27 and J is TRBJ2-7; 8 positions match TRBD1. Germline CDR1 and CDR2: MNHEY and SMNVEV (reference sequence). This CDR3 region has 13 residues. The V gene end was trimmed by 5 bases and the J gene end by 7 bases; junction bases not matched to a gene: 7. DNA for the CDR3: TGTGCCAGCAGTCCCTGGACAGGGTTTGAGCAGTACTTC. It is translated as CASSPWTGFEQYF.

The V gene is TRBV10-3, the J gene TRBJ1-1; D ambiguous. Germline V CDR1 and CDR2: ENHRY, SYGVKD. The CDR3 is 13 residues long. The germline V and J ends were trimmed by 2 bases and 8 bases, with 12 bases remaining between them. The CDR3 here is CAISEPVIWEAFF. The CDR3 nucleotides are TGTGCCATCAGTGAGCCGGTTATATGGGAAGCTTTCTTT.

Worth noting for this clone: The identical CDR3 is also encoded by other nucleotide sequences in the sample. The chain has TRBV5-1 and TRBJ2-3, with D maybe TRBD2 (5 bases). The CDR3 has 16 amino acids. Trimming left V 1 base short and J 6 bases short, with 18 bases between. The germline gives CDR1 SGHRS, CDR2 YFSETQ. CDR3: CASSLILRAGGDTQYF. The CDR3 region has the DNA TGCGCCAGCAGCTTGATTTTGAGGGCCGGTGGGGATACGCAGTATTTT.